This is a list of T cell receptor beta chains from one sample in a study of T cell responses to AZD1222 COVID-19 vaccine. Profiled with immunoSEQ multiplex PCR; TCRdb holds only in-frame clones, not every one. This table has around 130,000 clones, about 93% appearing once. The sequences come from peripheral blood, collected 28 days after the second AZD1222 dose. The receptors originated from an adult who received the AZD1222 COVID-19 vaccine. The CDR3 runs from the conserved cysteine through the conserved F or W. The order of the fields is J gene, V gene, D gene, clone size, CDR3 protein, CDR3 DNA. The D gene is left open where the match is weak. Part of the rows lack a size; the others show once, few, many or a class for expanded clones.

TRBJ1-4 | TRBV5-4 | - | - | CASRLASATNEKLFF | TGTGCCAGCAGACTGGCTTCAGCCACTAATGAAAAACTGTTTTTT
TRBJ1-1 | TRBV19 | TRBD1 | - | CASRLDRGTEAFF | TGTGCCAGCCGACTGGACAGGGGCACTGAAGCTTTCTTT
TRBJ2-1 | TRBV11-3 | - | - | CASSLDIPGNCEQFF | TGTGCCAGCAGCTTAGATATTCCGGGGAACTGCGAGCAGTTCTTC
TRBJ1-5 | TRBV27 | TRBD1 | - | CASSSGTGIANQPQHF | TGTGCCAGCAGTTCCGGGACAGGGATCGCCAATCAGCCCCAGCATTTT
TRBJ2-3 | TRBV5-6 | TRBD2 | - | CASSLERGGADTQYF | TGTGCCAGCAGCCTAGAGCGGGGGGGCGCAGATACGCAGTATTTT
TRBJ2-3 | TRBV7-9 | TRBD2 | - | CASSRRRLAGGRLPDTQYF | TGTGCCAGCAGCAGGCGAAGACTAGCGGGGGGACGCCTGCCAGATACGCAGTATTTT
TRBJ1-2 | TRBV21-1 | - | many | CASSLRQGRRGYTF | TGTGCCAGCAGCCTCCGACAGGGCCGTCGGGGCTACACCTTC
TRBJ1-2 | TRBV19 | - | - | CASSPNAGYYGYTF | TGTGCCAGTAGCCCTAATGCCGGGTACTATGGCTACACCTTC
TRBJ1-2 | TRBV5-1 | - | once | CASSSIDGGIQGYTF | TGCGCCAGCAGCTCAATAGATGGGGGAATACAAGGCTACACCTTC
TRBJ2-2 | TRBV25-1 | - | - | CASSDSRGTGELFF | TGTGCCAGCAGTGATAGTAGAGGCACCGGGGAGCTGTTTTTT
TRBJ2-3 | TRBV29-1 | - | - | CSVARAPSGDTQYF | TGCAGCGTCGCTAGGGCACCCTCCGGAGATACGCAGTATTTT
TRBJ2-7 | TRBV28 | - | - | CASRGGGRSYGQYF | TGTGCCAGCAGGGGCGGGGGCCGCTCCTACGGGCAGTACTTC
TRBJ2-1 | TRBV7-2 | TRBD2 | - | CASSFLAGVFDEQFF | TGTGCCAGCAGCTTCCTAGCGGGAGTTTTCGATGAGCAGTTCTTC
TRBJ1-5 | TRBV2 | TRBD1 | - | CASQGAGQPQHF | TGTGCCAGCCAGGGGGCCGGACAGCCCCAGCATTTT
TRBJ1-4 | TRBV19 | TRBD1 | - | CASRNRGGPTNEKLFF | TGTGCCAGTAGGAACAGAGGGGGCCCAACTAATGAAAAACTGTTTTTT
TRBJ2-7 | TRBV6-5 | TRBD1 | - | CASSTSGTGGYEQYF | TGTGCCAGCAGTACATCCGGGACAGGGGGCTACGAGCAGTACTTC
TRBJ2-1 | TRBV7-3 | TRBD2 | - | CASSLTLAVYNEQFF | TGTGCCAGCAGCTTAACTCTAGCGGTCTACAATGAGCAGTTCTTC
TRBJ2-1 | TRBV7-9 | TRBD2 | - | CASSLVPSGRDEQFF | TGTGCCAGCAGCTTAGTGCCTAGCGGGAGAGATGAGCAGTTCTTC
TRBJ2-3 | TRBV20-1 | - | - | CSARGTDTQYF | TGCAGTGCTAGAGGCACAGATACGCAGTATTTT
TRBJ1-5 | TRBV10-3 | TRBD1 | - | CAISDRGGQPQHF | TGTGCCATCAGCGACAGGGGTGGTCAGCCCCAGCATTTT
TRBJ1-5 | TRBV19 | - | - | CASSIGRSSGPQHF | TGTGCCAGTAGTATAGGAAGGTCGTCAGGGCCCCAGCATTTT
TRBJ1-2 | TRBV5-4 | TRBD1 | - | CASSVDREDGYTF | TGTGCCAGCAGCGTGGACAGGGAAGACGGCTACACCTTC
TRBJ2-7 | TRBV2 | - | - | CASSLGGGAGYYEQYF | TGTGCCAGCAGTTTGGGAGGGGGCGCGGGTTACTACGAGCAGTACTTC